The 10 T cell receptor beta chains reported below all come from one sample, sequenced in a study of blood T cell repertoires in COVID-19. Data came from immunoSEQ multiplex PCR; TCRdb stores just in-frame clones and leaves some out. This table holds 200,000 to 300,000 clones, around nine tenths found once. The sample taken for sequencing was peripheral blood. Source of these receptors: a woman aged 55-75 years who had recovered from COVID-19.

The chain carries TRBV27 and TRBJ2-2, with D maybe TRBD2 (5 bases). CDR3 size: 15 residues. Deletions cut 6 bases from V and 1 base from J, with 12 bases between. Germline values: CDR1 MNHEY, CDR2 SMNVEV (reference sequence). CDR3 nucleotide sequence: TGTGCCAGCAGAGACGCAGGACTGAACACCGGGGAGCTGTTTTTT. This encodes CASRDAGLNTGELFF.

This sequence joins TRBV9 and TRBJ1-3; D not resolved. The V gene lost 0 bases and the J gene lost 2 bases, with 15 bases spanning the gap. The CDR3 length is 17 residues. Germline values: CDR1 SGDLS, CDR2 YYNGEE. The CDR3 nucleotides are TGTGCCAGCAGCGTAGGGTTTACACAGATAGCTGGAAACACCATATATTTT. Protein sequence: CASSVGFTQIAGNTIYF.

This clone occurred once. The chain joins TRBV4-1 to TRBJ2-1, with TRBD2 as a possible D gene (7 bases). This CDR3 has 16 residues. With 0 bases removed from V and 3 bases from J, the gap between germline ends came to 12 bases. Germline lookup yields CDR1 MGHRA and CDR2 YSYEKL. The CDR3 here is CASSQDRGGLYNEQFF. For the CDR3, the DNA is TGCGCCAGCAGCCAAGATAGGGGGGGCCTCTACAATGAGCAGTTCTTC.

V gene TRBV28 combines with J gene TRBJ1-2; unclear D gene. Germline CDR1 is MDHEN and CDR2 is SYDVKM. The CDR3 consists of 13 residues. V was pared by 5 bases and J by 8 bases, with 15 bases between. The CDR3, as DNA: TGTGCCAGCAGTAGCCCGGCGGCCGAGGGCTACACCTTC. Translation: CASSSPAAEGYTF.

This chain joins TRBV20-1 and TRBJ2-4; D uncertain. Looked up from germline, CDR1 is DFQATT and CDR2 is SNEGSKA (reference sequence). V shed 3 bases and J shed 14 bases, with 11 bases lying between them. This CDR3 has 10 amino acids. Here the CDR3 DNA reads TGCAGTGCTAGGCCTTCTTCAGAGTACTTC. Translating gives CSARPSSEYF.

In DNA, the CDR3 is TGTGCCAGTAGCGGGACAGGGGGCCCTAGCAATCAGCCCCAGCATTTT. Protein product: CASSGTGGPSNQPQHF. The chain combines TRBV19 with TRBJ1-5; the match to TRBD1 covers 12 bases. The CDR3 is 16 amino acids. The junction had 3 bases not matched to a gene; V was cut back by 6 bases and J by 0 bases. Germline CDR1 and CDR2: LNHDA and SQIVND (reference sequence). The whole variable domain, filled in from reference TRBV19 and TRBJ1-5, reads DGGITQSPKYLFRKEGQNVTLSCEQNLNHDAMYWYRQDPGQGLRLIYYSQIVNDFQKGDIAEGYSVSREKKESFPLTVTSAQKNPTAFYLCASSGTGGPSNQPQHFGDGTRLSIL.

The genes are TRBV5-4 and TRBJ2-7; TRBD1 might be the D (6 bases). CDR3 length: 16 residues. Trimming took 3 bases from V and 0 from J, leaving 16 bases between them. The germline V gene has CDR1 SGHNT and CDR2 YYREEE (reference sequence). In nucleotides, the CDR3 is TGTGCCAGCAGCTCGCGGACAGTCAGAAACTCCTACGAGCAGTACTTC. This sequence encodes CASSSRTVRNSYEQYF.

The rearrangement links TRBV7-2 to TRBJ2-7, with 12 positions matching TRBD1. Germline V gives CDR1 SGHTA, CDR2 FQGNSA. With 2 bases clipped from V and 3 bases from J, the junction kept 2 bases outside the gene matches. The CDR3 covers 15 residues. CDR3 protein: CASSLRDRGHYEQYF. The DNA for the CDR3 is TGTGCCAGCAGCTTACGGGACAGGGGGCACTACGAGCAGTACTTC.

This chain links TRBV29-1 with TRBJ1-5; D is ambiguous. Germline V gene sequence: CDR1 SQVTM, CDR2 ANQGSEA. The CDR3 is 13 amino acids. Trimming left V 6 bases short and J 5 bases short, with 14 bases between. This chain's CDR3 is CSVTGGWDQPQHF. As DNA, the CDR3 is TGCAGCGTCACGGGAGGGTGGGATCAGCCCCAGCATTTT.

The V call is TRBV4-2, the J call TRBJ2-1, with D possibly being TRBD2 (6 bases). The CDR3 extends over 17 amino acids. Trimming left V 1 base short and J 0 bases short, with 13 bases between. Germline V gene lookup returns CDR1 LGHNA and CDR2 YNFKEQ. In DNA, the CDR3 is TGTGCCAGCAGCCAAGCCATGGGGAGGAGCTCCTACAATGAGCAGTTCTTC. It codes for CASSQAMGRSSYNEQFF.